The 8 T cell receptor beta chains in this list originate from one sample, sequenced in a study of T cell responses to AZD1222 COVID-19 vaccine. Assay used: immunoSEQ multiplex PCR; TCRdb lists only in-frame clones, some missing. The profile covers 150,000 or so clones, with about 92% appearing a single time and around 3.3% taken by the ten largest. The source material was peripheral blood, sampled 28 days after the second AZD1222 dose. These TCRs come from an adult who received the AZD1222 COVID-19 vaccine.

This chain uses TRBV5-6 with TRBJ2-7, with D possibly TRBD2 on 6 matching bases. Germline values: CDR1 SGHDT, CDR2 YYEEEE. The V end was cut by 4 bases, the J end by 0 bases, with 17 bases between. The CDR3 sequence is 16 residues long. CDR3 DNA: TGTGCCAGCAGCGAACCCGGGACTCTTAGCTCCTACGAGCAGTACTTC. Protein product: CASSEPGTLSSYEQYF.

This clone came up once. The V call is TRBV6-5, the J call TRBJ2-2, with TRBD2 matching over 9 bases. The trim removed 3 bases at V and 9 bases at J, leaving 8 bases unmatched. The germline gives CDR1 MNHEY, CDR2 SVGAGI. CDR3 length: 15 amino acids. This CDR3 is CASSYLRSGSWELFF. CDR3 nucleotides: TGTGCCAGCAGTTATCTCCGTAGCGGGAGCTGGGAGCTGTTTTTT.

The chain combines TRBV28 with TRBJ2-5; D not certain. In germline, CDR1 is MDHEN, CDR2 SYDVKM. There are 13 residues in the CDR3. The V end was cut by 6 bases, the J end by 0 bases, with 8 bases between. The CDR3 spells CASSDGNQETQYF. DNA for the CDR3: TGTGCCAGCAGCGACGGTAACCAAGAGACCCAGTACTTC.

This sequence joins TRBV18 and TRBJ1-2, with 9 bases that match TRBD1. This CDR3 spans 14 amino acids. V was pared by 6 bases and J by 3 bases, with 5 bases of the junction left unmatched. Germline V gene data show CDR1 as KGHSH and CDR2 as LQKENI. CDR3 sequence: CASSLRTGDYGYTF. DNA of the CDR3: TGTGCCAGCTCGCTGAGGACAGGGGACTATGGCTACACCTTC.

The rearrangement links TRBV27 to TRBJ1-2, with 8 nucleotides matching TRBD1. The junction had 6 bases not matched to a gene; V was cut back by 6 bases and J by 6 bases. The V gene's germline CDR1 is MNHEY and CDR2 SMNVEV (reference sequence). This CDR3 is 13 amino acids long. The CDR3 nucleotides are TGTGCCAGCAGGCTGACAGGGGTGGATGGCTACACCTTC. Protein: CASRLTGVDGYTF.

The V and J genes are TRBV7-2 and TRBJ1-5, with a tentative D call TRBD1 (6 bases). Trimming removed 2 bases from V and 2 bases from J, with 16 bases in between. The CDR3 has 17 amino acids. The germline CDR1 and CDR2 sequences are SGHTA and FQGNSA. The CDR3 sequence: CASSLSHSRTGNQPQHF. In DNA form, the CDR3 reads TGTGCCAGCAGCTTATCCCACTCCCGGACAGGCAATCAGCCCCAGCATTTT.

V is TRBV28 and J is TRBJ2-3, with D hard to call. This CDR3 has 14 amino acids. V was shortened by 6 bases and J by 3 bases, with 13 bases between the two germline ends. Germline CDR1 MDHEN, CDR2 SYDVKM. The CDR3 DNA follows: TGTGCCAGCAGAGGGCCGTTTCCTACAGATACGCAGTATTTT. Encoded protein: CASRGPFPTDTQYF. Combining the CDR3 with reference TRBV28 and TRBJ2-3 gives the whole variable domain DVKVTQSSRYLVKRTGEKVFLECVQDMDHENMFWYRQDPGLGLRLIYFSYDVKMKEKGDIPEGYSVSREKKERFSLILESASTNQTSMYLCASRGPFPTDTQYFGPGTRLTVL.

The chain combines TRBV9 with TRBJ1-2, with 11 nucleotides matching TRBD1. Trimming removed 3 bases from V and 8 bases from J; junction bases left unmatched: 6. Germline V gives CDR1 SGDLS, CDR2 YYNGEE. The CDR3 totals 14 residues. For the CDR3, the DNA is TGTGCCAGCAGCGAAGGACAGGGGGCGTTGGGCTACACCTTC. Protein sequence: CASSEGQGALGYTF.